This T cell receptor (beta chain) derives from a study of high-grade serous ovarian cancer treatment subgroups (dated by TCRdb to the early 2020s). As for the study more broadly: On average, sequencing produced approximately 13,000 reads and under 9,000 unique TCR beta rearrangements for each sample. The cohort comprised 30 or so patients: around ten with no residual disease after primary surgery (R0), around ten excellent NACT responders, and around ten poor NACT responders. One primary tumor sample and two metastatic tumor samples were collected from each patient, for a total of 90 or so samples. TCR beta repertoires were profiled in patients with high-grade serous ovarian cancer who were grouped, under a laparoscopic triage algorithm, by complete gross resection or by neoadjuvant chemotherapy response.

The 85 to 95 tumor samples were subjected to high-throughput TCR profiling using ImmunoSEQ. The study's own analysis went as follows. Repertoire diversity metrics included richness (unique productive sequences), clonality, evenness and relatedness; Bhattacharyya coefficient assessed similarity between samples. Conclusions stayed consistent in a sensitivity analysis that left out TCRs with fewer than two reads. The table was pulled from immuneACCESS by TCRdb, which kept in-frame rearrangements only. Such tables lose some clones; where checked, under half of the loss comes from unresolved V genes, and the rest has no known cause. V, J and clone size are taken as reported in that table, and D and trimming were inferred from the DNA itself. The sample table shows under 6,500 clones, and around 79% are seen once. Over 6% of the sample goes to the ten largest clones. Collection of tumor samples took place before definitive surgery or chemotherapy. Genomic DNA was extracted by the MD Anderson Biospecimen Extraction Resource, and TCR sequencing was done by the MD Anderson Cancer Genomics Laboratory.

Study-wide findings and limitations: Repertoire similarity between tumors from the same patient ranged from 0.11 to 0.79, while tumors from different patients showed almost no similarity. The TCR repertoire analyses centered on CDR3, and CDR1 and CDR2 were not analyzed. Because bulk tumor TCR sequencing provided no spatial information, insight into HGSC tumor complexity and diversity was limited. TCR clonal relatedness correlated positively with neoantigen level and, by trend, with copy number variation and mutation load from whole-genome sequencing.

With regard to this clone: The antigen this receptor binds is unknown. Base qualities are not provided; no much larger clone lies one nucleotide away.

The sequenced material came from tumor tissue. This sequence was found in a human donor with high-grade serous ovarian cancer.

Here is the DNA: TGCGCCAGCAGCTCGACCCTGGGTAACTATGGCTACACCTTC. Translated, it gives CASSSTLGNYGYTF. The sequence is built from TRBV5-1 and TRBJ1-2, with no confidently assigned D gene. In the germline V gene, CDR1 corresponds to SGHRS and CDR2 to YFSETQ. The CDR3 measures 14 amino acids from cysteine to phenylalanine. Only CDR3 DNA is held: 42 bases, read in frame from base 1. Deletion took 3 bases off V and 1 base off J, with a span of 10 bases between the germline ends.